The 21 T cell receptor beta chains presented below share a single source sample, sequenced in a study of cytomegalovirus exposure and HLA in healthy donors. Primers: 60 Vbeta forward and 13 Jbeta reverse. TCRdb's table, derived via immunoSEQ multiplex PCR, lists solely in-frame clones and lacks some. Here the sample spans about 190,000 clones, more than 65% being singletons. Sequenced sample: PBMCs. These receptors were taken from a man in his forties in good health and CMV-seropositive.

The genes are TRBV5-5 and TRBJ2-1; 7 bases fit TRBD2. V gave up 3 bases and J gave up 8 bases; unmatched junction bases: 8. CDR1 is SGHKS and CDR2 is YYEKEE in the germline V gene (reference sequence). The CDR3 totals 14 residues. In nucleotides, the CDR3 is TGTGCCAGCAGCTGGGAGGGTGGTTGGGATGAGCAGTTCTTC. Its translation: CASSWEGGWDEQFF. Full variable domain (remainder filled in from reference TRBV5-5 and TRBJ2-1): DAGVTQSPTHLIKTRGQQVTLRCSPISGHKSVSWYQQVLGQGPQFIFQYYEKEERGRGNFPDRFSARQFPNYSSELNVNALLLGDSALYLCASSWEGGWDEQFFGPGTRLTVL.

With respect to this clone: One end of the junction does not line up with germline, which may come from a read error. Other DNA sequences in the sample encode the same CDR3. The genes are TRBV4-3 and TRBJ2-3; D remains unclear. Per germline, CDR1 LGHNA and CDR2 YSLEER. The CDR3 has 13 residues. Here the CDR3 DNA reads TGCGCCAGCAGCCAATTAATCACAGATACACAGTATTTT. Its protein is CASSQLITDTQYF.

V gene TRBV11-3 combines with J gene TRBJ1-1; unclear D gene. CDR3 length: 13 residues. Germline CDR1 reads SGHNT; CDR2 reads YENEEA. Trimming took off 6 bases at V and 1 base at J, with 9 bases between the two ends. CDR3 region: CASSSRQNTEAFF. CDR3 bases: TGTGCCAGCAGTTCCAGACAGAACACTGAAGCTTTCTTT.

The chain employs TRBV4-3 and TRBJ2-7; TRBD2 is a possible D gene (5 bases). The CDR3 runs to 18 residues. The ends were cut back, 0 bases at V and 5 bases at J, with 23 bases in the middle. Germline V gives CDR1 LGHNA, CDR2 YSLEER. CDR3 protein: CASSQELSRGLRSDEQYF. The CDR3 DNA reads TGCGCCAGCAGCCAAGAGCTCTCCCGCGGACTTCGTTCGGACGAGCAGTACTTC.

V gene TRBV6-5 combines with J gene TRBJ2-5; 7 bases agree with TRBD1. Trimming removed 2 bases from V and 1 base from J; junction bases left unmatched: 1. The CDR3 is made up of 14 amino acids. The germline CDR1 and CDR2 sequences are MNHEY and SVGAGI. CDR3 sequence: CASSYRGPQETQYF. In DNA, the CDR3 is TGTGCCAGCAGTTACAGGGGGCCCCAAGAGACCCAGTACTTC.

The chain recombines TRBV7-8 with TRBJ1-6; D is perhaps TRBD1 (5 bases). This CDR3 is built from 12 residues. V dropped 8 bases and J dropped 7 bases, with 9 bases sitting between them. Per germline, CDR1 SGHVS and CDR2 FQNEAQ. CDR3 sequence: CASGQENSPLHF. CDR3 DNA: TGTGCCAGCGGACAAGAAAATTCACCCCTCCACTTT.

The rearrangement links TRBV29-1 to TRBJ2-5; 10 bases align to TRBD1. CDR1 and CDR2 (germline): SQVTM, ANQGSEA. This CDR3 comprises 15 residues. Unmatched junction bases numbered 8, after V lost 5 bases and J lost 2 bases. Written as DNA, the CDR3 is TGCAGCGTTAGACAGGGGGCGAAGGGGCAAGAGACCCAGTACTTC. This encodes CSVRQGAKGQETQYF.

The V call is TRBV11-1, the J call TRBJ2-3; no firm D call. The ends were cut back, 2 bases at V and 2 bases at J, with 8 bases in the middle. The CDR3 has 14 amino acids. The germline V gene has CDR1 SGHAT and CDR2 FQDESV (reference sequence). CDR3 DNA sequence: TGTGCCAGCAGCTTAATAATAGCCACAGATACGCAGTATTTT. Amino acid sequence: CASSLIIATDTQYF.

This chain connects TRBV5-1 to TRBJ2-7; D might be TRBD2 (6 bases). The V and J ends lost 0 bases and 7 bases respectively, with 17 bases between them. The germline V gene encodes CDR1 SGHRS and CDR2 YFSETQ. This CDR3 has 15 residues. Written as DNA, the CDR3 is TGCGCCAGCAGCTTGGCCGAGGGGCCCGCGGGGGAGCAGTACTTC. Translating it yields CASSLAEGPAGEQYF. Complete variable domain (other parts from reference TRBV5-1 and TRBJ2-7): KAGVTQTPRYLIKTRGQQVTLSCSPISGHRSVSWYQQTPGQGLQFLFEYFSETQRNKGNFPGRFSGRQFSNSRSEMNVSTLELGDSALYLCASSLAEGPAGEQYFGPGTRLTVT.

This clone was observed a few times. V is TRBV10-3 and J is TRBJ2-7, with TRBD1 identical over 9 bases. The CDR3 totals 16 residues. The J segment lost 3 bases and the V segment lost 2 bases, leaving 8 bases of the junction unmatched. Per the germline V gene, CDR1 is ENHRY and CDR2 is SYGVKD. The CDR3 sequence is CAISETTGTGNYEQYF. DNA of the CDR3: TGTGCCATCAGTGAGACAACCGGGACAGGGAACTACGAGCAGTACTTC.

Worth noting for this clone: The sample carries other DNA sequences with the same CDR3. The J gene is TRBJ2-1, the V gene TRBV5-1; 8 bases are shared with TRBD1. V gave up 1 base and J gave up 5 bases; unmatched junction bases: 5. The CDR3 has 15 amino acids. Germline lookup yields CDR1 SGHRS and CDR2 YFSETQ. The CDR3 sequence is CASSLSAGGHNEQFF. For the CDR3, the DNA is TGCGCCAGCAGCTTGTCGGCAGGGGGCCACAATGAGCAGTTCTTC. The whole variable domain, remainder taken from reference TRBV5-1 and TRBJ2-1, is KAGVTQTPRYLIKTRGQQVTLSCSPISGHRSVSWYQQTPGQGLQFLFEYFSETQRNKGNFPGRFSGRQFSNSRSEMNVSTLELGDSALYLCASSLSAGGHNEQFFGPGTRLTVL.

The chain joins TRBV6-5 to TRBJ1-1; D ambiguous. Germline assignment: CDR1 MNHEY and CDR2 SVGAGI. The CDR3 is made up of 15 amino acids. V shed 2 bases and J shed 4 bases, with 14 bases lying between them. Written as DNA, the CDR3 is TGTGCCAGCAGTTACGGCGGGCAGTCGTTCACTGAAGCTTTCTTT. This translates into CASSYGGQSFTEAFF.

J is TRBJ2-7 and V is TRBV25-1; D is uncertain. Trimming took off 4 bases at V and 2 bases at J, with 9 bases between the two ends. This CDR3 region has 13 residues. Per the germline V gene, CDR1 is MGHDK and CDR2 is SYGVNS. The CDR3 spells CASSGLIPYEQYF. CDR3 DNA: TGTGCCAGCAGTGGACTTATTCCCTACGAGCAGTACTTC.

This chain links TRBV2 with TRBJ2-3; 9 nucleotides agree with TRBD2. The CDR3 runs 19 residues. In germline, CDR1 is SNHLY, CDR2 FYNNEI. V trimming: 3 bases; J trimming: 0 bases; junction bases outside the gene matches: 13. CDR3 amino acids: CASSDPSGESLPSTDTQYF. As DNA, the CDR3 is TGTGCCAGCAGTGACCCTAGCGGGGAAAGCCTCCCTAGCACAGATACGCAGTATTTT.

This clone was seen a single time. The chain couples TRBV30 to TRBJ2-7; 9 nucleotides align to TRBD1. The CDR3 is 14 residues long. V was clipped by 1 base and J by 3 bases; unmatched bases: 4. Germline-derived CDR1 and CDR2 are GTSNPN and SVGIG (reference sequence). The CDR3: CAWSGGTGNYEQYF. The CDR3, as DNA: TGTGCCTGGAGTGGGGGGACAGGGAACTACGAGCAGTACTTC.

The CDR3 sequence is CASSPSPGTGGREQFF. The CDR3 region has the DNA TGTGCCAGCAGTCCAAGTCCCGGGACAGGGGGTAGAGAGCAGTTCTTC. V and J are TRBV28 and TRBJ2-1; TRBD1 matches at 11 bases. Germline lookup yields CDR1 MDHEN and CDR2 SYDVKM. After removal of 5 bases from V and 10 bases from J, the junction contained 13 bases not matched to a gene. The CDR3 runs to 16 residues.

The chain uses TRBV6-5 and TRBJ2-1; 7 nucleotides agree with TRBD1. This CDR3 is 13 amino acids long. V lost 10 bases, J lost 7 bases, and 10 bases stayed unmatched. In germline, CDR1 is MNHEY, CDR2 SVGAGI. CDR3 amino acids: CATQGQPRNEQFF. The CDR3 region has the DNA TGTGCCACCCAGGGACAGCCGAGGAATGAGCAGTTCTTC.

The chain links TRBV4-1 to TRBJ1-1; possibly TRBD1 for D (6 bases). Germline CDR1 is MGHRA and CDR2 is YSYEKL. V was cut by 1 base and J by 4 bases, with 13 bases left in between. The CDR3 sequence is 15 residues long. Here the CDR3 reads CASSQVYRDTTEAFF. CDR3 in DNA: TGCGCCAGCAGCCAAGTCTACAGGGATACCACTGAAGCTTTCTTT.

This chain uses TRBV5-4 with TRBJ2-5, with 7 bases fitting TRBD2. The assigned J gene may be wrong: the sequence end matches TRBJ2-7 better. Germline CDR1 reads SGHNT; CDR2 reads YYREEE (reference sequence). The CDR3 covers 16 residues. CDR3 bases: TGTGCCAGCAGCGCCGGGGGGAATAGCGGCTCCTACGAGCAGTACTTC. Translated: CASSAGGNSGSYEQYF.

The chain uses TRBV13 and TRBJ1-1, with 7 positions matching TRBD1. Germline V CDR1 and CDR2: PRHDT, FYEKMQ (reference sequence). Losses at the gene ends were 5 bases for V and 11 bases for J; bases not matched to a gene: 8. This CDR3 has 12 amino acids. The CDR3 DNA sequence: TGTGCCAGCAGCCGAAGACAGGGAGAGGCTTTCTTT. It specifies CASSRRQGEAFF. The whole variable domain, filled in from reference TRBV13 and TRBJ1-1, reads AAGVIQSPRHLIKEKRETATLKCYPIPRHDTVYWYQQGPGQDPQFLISFYEKMQSDKGSIPDRFSAQQFSDYHSELNMSSLELGDSALYFCASSRRQGEAFFGQGTRLTVV.

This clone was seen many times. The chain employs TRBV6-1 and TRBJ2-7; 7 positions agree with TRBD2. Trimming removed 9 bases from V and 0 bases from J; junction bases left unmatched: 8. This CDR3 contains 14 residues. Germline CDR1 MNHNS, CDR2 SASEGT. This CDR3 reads CASTFWTSSYEQYF. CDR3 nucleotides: TGTGCCAGTACGTTTTGGACTAGCTCCTACGAGCAGTACTTC.